The source of this T cell receptor beta chain is a study of beta chain features in type 1 diabetes. The study, taken as a whole, reports: For patients and controls alike, PCR might favor shorter templates to the same degree.

Investigators reverse transcribed all isolated RNA, so they sequenced expressed TCRB transcripts. An average of about 3.57 million reads was obtained for naive, central memory and regulatory T cell samples. The method was immunoSEQ multiplex PCR; TCRdb's version includes in-frame clones alone and lacks a portion of them. Here the sample spans roughly 450,000 clones, 9.5% to 12% being singletons. Trimming removed 1 base from V and 1 base from J, with 8 bases in between. The CDR3 covers 15 residues. Per the germline V gene, CDR1 is SEHNR and CDR2 is FQNEAQ (reference sequence). With respect to this clone: Its target is unknown.

Purities in excess of 98% were seen in all sorted populations. V and J are TRBV7-9 and TRBJ2-1; no clear D gene. This sequence was found in a woman under 30 in good health. Sequencing was carried out using naive CD4+ T cells from blood. The CDR3 sequence is CASSLVSGSYNEQFF. Here the CDR3 DNA reads TGTGCCAGCAGCTTAGTTTCTGGATCCTACAATGAGCAGTTCTTC.